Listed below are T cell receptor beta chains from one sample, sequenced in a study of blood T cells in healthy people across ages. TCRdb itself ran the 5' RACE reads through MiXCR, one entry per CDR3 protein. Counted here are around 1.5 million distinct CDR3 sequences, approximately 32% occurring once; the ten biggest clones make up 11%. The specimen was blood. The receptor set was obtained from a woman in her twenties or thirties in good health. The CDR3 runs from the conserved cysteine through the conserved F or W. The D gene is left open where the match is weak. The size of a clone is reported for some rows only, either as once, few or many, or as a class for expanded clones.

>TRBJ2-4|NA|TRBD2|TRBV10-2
TGCGCCAGCAGTGGGGAGCGGGGGTTTACGAATGAGCAGTACTTC
CASSGERGFTNEQYF
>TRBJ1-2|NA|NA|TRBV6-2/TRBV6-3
TGTGCCAGCAGTTACAATCAAAGGTTGGGCTACACCTTC
CASSYNQRLGYTF
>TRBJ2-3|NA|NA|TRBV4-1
TGCGCCAGCAGCCAAGAAATCCCTTTGAGACCCACAGATACGCAGTATTTT
CASSQEIPLRPTDTQYF
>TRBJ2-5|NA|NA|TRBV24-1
TGTGCCACCAGTGACCCCTTTCGGAGTACGGAGACCCAGTACTTC
CATSDPFRSTETQYF
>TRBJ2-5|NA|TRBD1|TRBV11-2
TGTGCCAGCAGCTCGACGGGGTCTACAGGGGCCCAGTACTTC
CASSSTGSTGAQYF
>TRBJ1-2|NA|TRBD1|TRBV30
TGTGCCTTTTCGGGACAGGGGGCAAGTGGCTATGACTACACCTTC
CAFSGQGASGYDYTF
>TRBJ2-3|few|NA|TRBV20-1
TGCAGTGCCAGGGGGACTAGGTACACAGATACGCAGTATTTT
CSARGTRYTDTQYF
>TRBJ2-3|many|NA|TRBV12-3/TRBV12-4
TGTGCCAGCAGTTTAAGGCTAGGCGCAGATACGCAGTATTTT
CASSLRLGADTQYF
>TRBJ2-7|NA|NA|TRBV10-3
TGTGCCATCAGAGGGGGAGAGGGAAAAAACGAGCAGTACTTC
CAIRGGEGKNEQYF
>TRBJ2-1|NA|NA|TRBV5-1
TGCGTCAGCAGCCCATCGGGGGATTTCTCCTACAATGAGCAGTTCTTC
CVSSPSGDFSYNEQFF
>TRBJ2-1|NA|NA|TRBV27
TGTGCCAGCAGTTTATACTCAGAATCCAATGAGCAGTTCTTC
CASSLYSESNEQFF
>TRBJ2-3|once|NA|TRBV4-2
TGTGCCAGCAGCCAAGAGTTGCGCTCCGCTAGCACAGATACGCAGTATTTT
CASSQELRSASTDTQYF
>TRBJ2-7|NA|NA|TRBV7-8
TGTGCCAGCAGCTGGAGGGGTTTCGGCGAGCAGTACTTC
CASSWRGFGEQYF
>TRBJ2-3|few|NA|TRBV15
TGTGCCACCAGCAGAGATATTACTGGGACTACGCAGTATTTT
CATSRDITGTTQYF
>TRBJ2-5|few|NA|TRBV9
TGTGCCAGCTTCCACCAAACTCAAGAGACCCAGTACTTC
CASFHQTQETQYF
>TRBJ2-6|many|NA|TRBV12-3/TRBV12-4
TGTGCCAGTTCTGGGGCCAACGTCCTGACTTTC
CASSGANVLTF
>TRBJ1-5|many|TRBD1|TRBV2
TGTGCCAGCAGAGACGGGACAGGCCACAATCAGCCCCAGCATTTT
CASRDGTGHNQPQHF
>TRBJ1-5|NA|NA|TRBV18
TGTGCCAGCTCCGCCGGGGCCCAAGGTCCCTCCCCCCAGCATTTT
CASSAGAQGPSPQHF
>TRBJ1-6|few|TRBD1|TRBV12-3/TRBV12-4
TGTGCCAGCAGTTCCCTAAGGACAGGGTTTAATTCACCCCTCCACTTT
CASSSLRTGFNSPLHF
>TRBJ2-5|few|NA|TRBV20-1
TGCAGTGCTAGGTCGGTTGGATGGGAGACCCAGTACTTC
CSARSVGWETQYF
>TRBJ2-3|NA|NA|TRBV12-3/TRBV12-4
TGTGCCAGCAGGGAACAGGGTAGGGATACGCAGTATTTT
CASREQGRDTQYF
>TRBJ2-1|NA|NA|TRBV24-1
TGTGCCACCAGTGCCGACGGCAGTTACAATGAGCAGTTCTTC
CATSADGSYNEQFF
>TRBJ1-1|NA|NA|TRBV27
TGTGCCAGCCGCCTTCGATATTCAGTCGATGAAGCTTTCTTT
CASRLRYSVDEAFF
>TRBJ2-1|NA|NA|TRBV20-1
TGCAGTGCTAGAGTGGGCGGGATGCCCTACAATGAGCAGTTCTTC
CSARVGGMPYNEQFF
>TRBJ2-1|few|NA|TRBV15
TGTGCCACCAGCATGCTTCTAGCGAAGAATGAGCAGTTCTTC
CATSMLLAKNEQFF
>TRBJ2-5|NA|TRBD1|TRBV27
TGTGCCAGCAGTTCCGGGGGGACAGGGAAGGGCCAAGAGACCCAGTACTTC
CASSSGGTGKGQETQYF
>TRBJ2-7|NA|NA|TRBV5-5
TGTGCCAGCAGCTTGGGGTTGAGCCGCTCCTACGAGCAGTACTTC
CASSLGLSRSYEQYF
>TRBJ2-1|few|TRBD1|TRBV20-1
TGCAGTGCTAGGGAGGGACAGGGTACCTATGAGCAGTTCTTC
CSAREGQGTYEQFF
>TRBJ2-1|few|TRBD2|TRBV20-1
TGCAGTGCTTCGTTAGCGGGAGGGCCAAGTGGGAATGAGCAGTTCTTC
CSASLAGGPSGNEQFF
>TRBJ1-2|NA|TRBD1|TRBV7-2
TGTGCCAGCAGCTTAGTGTTGCCCTCCAGGGGGCAAGGCTACACCTTC
CASSLVLPSRGQGYTF
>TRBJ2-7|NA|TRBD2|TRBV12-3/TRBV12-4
TGTGCCAGCAGTTTACCAAGCGGGAGCTACGAGCAGTACTTC
CASSLPSGSYEQYF
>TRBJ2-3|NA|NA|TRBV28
TGTGCCAGCAGTCCGAGAGTATCTGGCACAGATACGCAGTATTTT
CASSPRVSGTDTQYF
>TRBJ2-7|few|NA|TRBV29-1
TGCAGCGTCCGAGGGGGACTTTACTACGAGCAGTACTTC
CSVRGGLYYEQYF
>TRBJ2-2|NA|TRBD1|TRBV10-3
TGTGCCATCAGTGCCTCAAGACAGGGGGCTGCGGGCACCGGGGAGCTGTTTTTT
CAISASRQGAAGTGELFF
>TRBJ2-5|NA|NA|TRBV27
TGTGCCAGCAGTTTAGTCGGCAGGGGTGAGACCCAGTACTTC
CASSLVGRGETQYF
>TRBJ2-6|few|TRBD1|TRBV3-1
TGTGCCAGCAGCCAAGACCCCGGGACAGCCTCTGGGGCCAACGTCCTGACTTTC
CASSQDPGTASGANVLTF
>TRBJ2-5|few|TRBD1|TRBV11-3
TGTGCCAGCAGCCAACAAACAGGGGAAACCCAGTACTTC
CASSQQTGETQYF
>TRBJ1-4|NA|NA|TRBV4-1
TGCGCCAGCAACCAAGTAATTGAGGAAAAACTGTTTTTT
CASNQVIEEKLFF
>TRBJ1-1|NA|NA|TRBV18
TGTGCCAGCTCACCACTGGAGTCGAACACTGAAGCTTTCTTT
CASSPLESNTEAFF
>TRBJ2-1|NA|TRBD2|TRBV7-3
TGTGCCAGCAGCCCCCGAGGGACTAGCGGGAGAAATGAGCAGTTCTTC
CASSPRGTSGRNEQFF
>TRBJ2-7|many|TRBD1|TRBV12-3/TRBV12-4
TGTGCCAGCAGACCCGGACAGGACTACGAGCAGTACTTC
CASRPGQDYEQYF
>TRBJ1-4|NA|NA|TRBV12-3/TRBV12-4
TGTGCCAGCAGTTACGGTCTCGGGGGCGCAACTAATGAAAAACTGTTTTTT
CASSYGLGGATNEKLFF
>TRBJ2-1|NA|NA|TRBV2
TGTGCCAGCAGTTCGTGGGATGAAGGAAATGAGCAGTTCTTC
CASSSWDEGNEQFF
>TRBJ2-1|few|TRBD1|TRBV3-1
TGTGCCAGCAGCCAAACCGGGACAGGGAACAATGAGCAGTTCTTC
CASSQTGTGNNEQFF
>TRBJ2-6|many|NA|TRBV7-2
TGTGCCAGCAGCTTTGGGGGAACGGGGGCCAACGTCCTGACTTTC
CASSFGGTGANVLTF
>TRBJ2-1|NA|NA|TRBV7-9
TGTGCCAGCAGCTTTTCGGCAGGGACAAAAAATGAGCAGTTCTTC
CASSFSAGTKNEQFF
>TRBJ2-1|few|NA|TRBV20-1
TGCAGTGCCTATACCCGAGGGTTGGTATTAAGCTCCTACAATGAGCAGTTCTTC
CSAYTRGLVLSSYNEQFF
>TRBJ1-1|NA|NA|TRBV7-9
TGTGCCAGCAGCTTTTCAGGCAACACTGGAGCTTTCTTT
CASSFSGNTGAFF
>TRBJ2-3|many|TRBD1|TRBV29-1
TGCAGCGTTGTGGCCCCGACAGGGGCGAGCCTTAGCACAGATACGCAGTATTTT
CSVVAPTGASLSTDTQYF
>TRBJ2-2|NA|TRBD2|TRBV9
TGTGCCAGCAGCGTCGAGCCGGCCGGACTAGGACCGAACACCGGGGAGCTGTTTTTT
CASSVEPAGLGPNTGELFF
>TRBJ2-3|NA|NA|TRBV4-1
TGCGCCAGCAGCCAAGGCTCCCCTGTAAACTTCGGGAGCACAGATACGCAGTATTTT
CASSQGSPVNFGSTDTQYF
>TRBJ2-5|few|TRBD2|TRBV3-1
TGTGCCAGCAGCCAAGGCGGGGGGCGTGGGGAGACCCAGTACTTC
CASSQGGGRGETQYF
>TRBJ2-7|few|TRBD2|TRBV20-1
TGCAGTGCTAGTGTTCAGGGTTTAGCGGGAGGGAAGAAGTACGAGCAGTACTTC
CSASVQGLAGGKKYEQYF
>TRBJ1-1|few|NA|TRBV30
TGTGCCTGGAGCGGGGATGTACGGAACACTGAAGCTTTCTTT
CAWSGDVRNTEAFF
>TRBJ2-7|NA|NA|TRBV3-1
TGTGCCAGCAGCCGAGCTGACAGGAGACTCTCCTACGAGCAGTACTTC
CASSRADRRLSYEQYF